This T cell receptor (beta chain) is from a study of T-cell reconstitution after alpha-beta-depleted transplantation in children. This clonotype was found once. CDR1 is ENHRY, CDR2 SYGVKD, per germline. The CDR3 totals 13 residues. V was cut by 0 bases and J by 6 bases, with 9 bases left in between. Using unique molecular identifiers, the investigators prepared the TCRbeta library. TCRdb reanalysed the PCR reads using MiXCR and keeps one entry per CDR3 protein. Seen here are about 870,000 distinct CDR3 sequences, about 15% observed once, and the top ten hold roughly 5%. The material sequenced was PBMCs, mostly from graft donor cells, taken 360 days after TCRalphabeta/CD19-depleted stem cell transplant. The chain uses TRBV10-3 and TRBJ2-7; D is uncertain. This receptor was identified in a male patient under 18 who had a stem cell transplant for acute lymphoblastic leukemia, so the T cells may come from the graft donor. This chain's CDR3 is CAISESPRSEQYF. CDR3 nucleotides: TGTGCCATCAGTGAGTCGCCAAGGTCCGAGCAGTACTTC.